The TCR beta chain described here comes from a study of T cell responses to AZD1222 COVID-19 vaccine. Germline loops: CDR1 SGHTA, CDR2 FQGNSA. This CDR3 region has 15 residues. Trimming cost V 0 bases and J 1 base, with 10 bases left between them. The table came from immunoSEQ multiplex PCR; TCRdb's copy has only in-frame clones and leaves some out. The sample yields roughly 130,000 clones, about nine tenths seen once. The sequence derives from an adult in good health. This specimen consisted of peripheral blood, obtained on day 0 of AZD1222 vaccination. V is TRBV7-2 and J is TRBJ2-7; no reliable D call. CDR3 loop: CASSLASMGSYEQYF. Written as DNA, the CDR3 is TGTGCCAGCAGCTTAGCGAGTATGGGTTCCTACGAGCAGTACTTC.